The subject of this entry is one TCR beta chain. This clone was seen only a few times. Which antigen it targets is not known. The input lacks base qualities; no much larger clone sits a single base away. The method was the immunoSEQ multiplex PCR assay. For the multiplex PCR, a mixture combining 60 forward primers for TCR Vbeta segments and 13 reverse primers for TCR Jbeta segments was used. The CDR3 region of rearranged TCR beta genes was amplified from genomic DNA with a multiplex PCR assay. The Illumina HiSeq System was used to sequence the amplified TCR beta libraries as 87-base-pair reads. Per the original workflow: A later analysis counted about 76 million unique TCR beta chains across the 700 or so repertoires, and 9 million to 14 million of these chains were shared by at least two donors. Raw reads were error-corrected and collapsed into unique sequences with a nearest-neighbor algorithm that merged closely related sequences to remove PCR and sequencing errors. Alignment of CDR3 sequences to IMGT reference sequences was used to assign V, D and J gene segments. Each retained sequence needed at least a six-nucleotide match to both a V gene segment and a J gene segment. Rearrangements were called productive when the CDR3 lacked stop codons and stayed in frame with V and J; all others were non-productive. CDR3 was defined by IMGT convention, running from the second conserved V-encoded cysteine to the conserved J-encoded phenylalanine. The earlier analysis of 587 of the donors excluded any sequence lacking an unambiguous match to a single V gene segment. In an earlier analysis of roughly 600 of the donors, a V segment was called functional when productive rearrangements were above 56.7%, and segregating when the standard deviation between donors exceeded 5%. To diagnose cytomegalovirus status from the catalog of TCR beta chain sequences, a statistical classification framework was built. In a later analysis, V and J genes were assigned by comparing TCR nucleotide sequences against IMGT/GENE-DB human TR gene sequences. In a later analysis, CDR3 sequences and most-parsimonious VDJ recombination scenarios were assigned using the TCRdist pipeline. In a later analysis, each TCR beta chain was defined by its CDR3 amino acid sequence together with its V-gene family, and reads lacking a unique V-gene family were excluded. To address suspected cross-contamination and a sequencing artifact, a later analysis removed 450 to 700 highly shared, low-generation-probability nucleotide sequences. In a later analysis, a clonal expansion index for each public chain was calculated from normalized within-repertoire ranks of inferred template counts. In a later analysis, generation probabilities were computed using a VDJ recombination model fitted to out-of-frame rearrangements, and the results were checked against IGoR. Hypergeometric tests were used in a later analysis to score TCR-TCR, TCR-HLA and TCR-CMV co-occurrence, with a repertoire-size bias correction applied to the TCR pairs. In a later analysis, false discovery rates were estimated by permuting HLA or CMV assignments 20 times. In a later analysis, co-occurring TCRs were grouped using DBSCAN, with TCRdist sequence similarity added in when clustering inside HLA-allele-positive subsets. Co-occurrence clustering excluded repertoires with fewer than 30,000 or more than 120,000 public chains, plus five with anomalous nucleotide sharing. TCRdb limited this immuneACCESS table to in-frame rearrangements with V and J called. A share of clones is missing; checked studies link under half to unresolved V genes, and the rest is unexplained. V and J calls and clone size are copied from that table; D and trimming were computed from the DNA. The sample table records roughly 160,000 clones; about three quarters of these occur just once. The top ten clones comprise around 3.1% of the sample.

This entry belongs to a study of cytomegalovirus exposure and HLA in healthy donors (dated by TCRdb to 2016 to 2017). Study-level background: An earlier analysis of 587 of the donors reported about 250 Gb of sequence data and 117 million unique TCR beta sequences from 190 million or so T cells. About 310 gigabases of sequencing data and 70 million to 85 million unique TCR sequences were included in an early release covering under 650 HLA-typed donors. Of the 350 to 450 genotyped donors, 65% to 90% fell in the genetic ancestry cluster associated with self-reported Caucasian donors. The study was designed to test whether signatures of past pathogen exposure could be identified by cataloging public T cell receptors. The study used immunosequencing to profile the T cell repertoires of approximately 630 subjects and linked those repertoires to cytomegalovirus serostatus. Along with the approximately 620-subject first cohort, a separate validation cohort of over a hundred different subjects was used. The study combined high-throughput TCR immunosequencing, statistical association of individual TCRs with disease status, and machine learning to predict cytomegalovirus infection status. A later analysis re-examined previously published TCR beta repertoires from more than 650 donors and added high-resolution HLA genotyping to investigate patterns of TCR occurrence. The later analysis used no new phenotypic data to find candidate immune exposures, relying instead on TCR beta sequences and their occurrence across donors. An earlier analysis of around 540 of the donors applied high-throughput TCR beta sequencing to assess whether each TCR beta V gene segment acted as functional or pseudogenic. Donor age, sex, ethnicity and CMV serostatus were compiled alongside the repertoire data. Genome-wide SNP genotypes for about 60% of the roughly 670 donors were used in a later genetic analysis, which treated that subset as a discovery cohort. Every discovery cohort repertoire had been produced on one sequencing platform. HLA typing included class I and class II loci at four-digit resolution. The number of typed donors differed by locus: about 620-640 for A, B, C, DRB1 and DQB1; some 500 for DQA1; fewer than 610 for DPA1; and roughly 450 for DPB1. Roughly 5 DR-DQ haplotypes were treated as single units for association and clustering because of strong linkage in the cohort. Among roughly 400 genotyped donors of the cohort, an average of about 240,000 unique TCR beta nucleotide sequences were sequenced per donor, approximately 20% of them non-productive.

The cohort comprised some 700 healthy bone marrow donors. All cohort members were sampled while nominally healthy, although unrecorded immune exposures were likely present. The donor was CMV seropositive and belonged to the group of 250 to 350 seropositive cohort members. A peripheral blood sample was provided by each donor, and peripheral blood mononuclear cells were used for TCR beta sequencing. The Qiagen DNeasy Blood Extraction Kit was used to extract genomic DNA from the blood cell samples. Overall study results and their limits: A later analysis found that TCR association rates varied across HLA loci, with DRB1 alleles showing the most associated TCRs and HLA-C alleles the fewest. Linkage disequilibrium might explain the correlated functional status among segregating V segments, but an unknown experimental factor could not be ruled out. The only immune exposure information available for the cohort was CMV serostatus. A later analysis found that most CMV-associated TCR beta chains appeared HLA-restricted, with HLA associations seemingly driven largely by CMV exposure. Most TCR sequences were observed very rarely across donors, whereas some public TCRs were present in many individuals. Sequencing depth was assumed to be roughly uniform across donors in the presence/absence analyses, though that assumption may not hold. A further reported finding was that TCR beta sequences accurately predicted the HLA-A and HLA-B alleles for most subjects in the first cohort. In a later analysis, HLA-associated TCR beta chains were found to be more clonally expanded and to have lower generation probabilities than equally common non-associated chains. In vitro tests confirmed that a few of the cytomegalovirus-associated TCR beta chains recognize cytomegalovirus antigens. According to a later genetic analysis, donors in an Asian-associated ancestry cluster had fewer N-insertions in productive TCRs than the approximately 630-donor mean. A cluster of highly shared sequence variants was judged likely to be a technical artifact of the sequencing pipeline. The cohort was sequenced for TCR beta chains only, and without alpha or paired-chain data the features that could be detected were limited. A total of some 180 TCR beta chains were listed by the study as associated with cytomegalovirus. When HLA alleles, especially DR and DQ, strongly co-occurred, attributing TCR associations to individual alleles was difficult. In a later analysis, about 16,000 TCR beta sequences were associated with specific HLA alleles at a false discovery rate of 0.05. A later genetic analysis associated a missense DCLRE1C variant with V-gene and J-gene trimming of TCR beta chains, and an independent cohort replicated the association. Because some donors lacked HLA typing at each locus, the association tests relied only on the typed subset. The classifier was reported to diagnose cytomegalovirus status with high specificity and sensitivity in both the original and validation cohorts. According to a later analysis, parvovirus B19, influenza, CMV and Epstein-Barr virus appeared linked to several top co-occurrence clusters. Broadly in line with IMGT annotations, most TCR beta V segments showed up in productive rearrangements about 90% or about 30% of the time in an earlier analysis of approximately 640 of the donors. The authors suggested that the approach could potentially be generalized to other disease states and immunological phenotypes. Seventeen rarely observed V segments, including chromosome 9 orphons, were excluded from the earlier analysis of almost 600 of the donors because counts were too low.

The sample taken for sequencing was PBMCs. This TCR was sampled from a woman between 50 and 59 years old in good health and CMV-seropositive.

The CDR3 region: CASSPPQQGGFF. At the DNA level, the sequence is TGTGCCAGCTCACCACCCCAACAAGGAGGGTTCTTC. Recombination linked TRBV18 to TRBJ2-1, with a weak D call of TRBD2 (5 bases match). Trimming costs V 0 bases and J 15 bases, and their ends lie 12 bases apart. From the cysteine up to the phenylalanine, the CDR3 has a length of 12 residues. The sequence is cut down to CDR3 DNA, 36 bases in frame from base 1. CDR1 and CDR2 (KGHSH, LQKENI) derive from the germline V gene.